Below are 18 T cell receptor beta chains sequenced from a single sample in a study of cytomegalovirus exposure and HLA in healthy donors. Amplification used 60 Vbeta primers and 13 Jbeta primers. Clones were read by immunoSEQ multiplex PCR, and TCRdb kept only the in-frame ones, dropping some. This table has some 140,000 clones, about 80% appearing once. Source material: PBMCs. The source of these receptors is a male donor in good health and CMV-seropositive.

The CDR3 DNA reads TGTGCCAGCAGTTACTCTATCGGGACAGCCTACGAGCAGTACTTC. Protein sequence: CASSYSIGTAYEQYF. The V call is TRBV6-5, the J call TRBJ2-7; 7 bases line up with TRBD1. Germline CDR1 and CDR2: MNHEY and SVGAGI. CDR3 size: 15 residues. The trim removed 0 bases at V and 2 bases at J, leaving 4 bases unmatched.

In nucleotides, the CDR3 is TGTGCCGGCGGAAAATCATCGGGGGAGATCCACCAGCCCCAGCATTTT. Translation gives CAGGKSSGEIHQPQHF. The chain is built from TRBV9 and TRBJ1-5; weak D call: TRBD1 (5 bases). Per germline, CDR1 SGDLS and CDR2 YYNGEE. Trimming cost V 10 bases and J 7 bases, with 27 bases left between them. The CDR3 runs 16 residues.

The chain has TRBV27 and TRBJ2-2; 7 positions agree with TRBD1. V shed 5 bases, J shed 15 bases, and the junction held 15 bases outside the gene matches. The CDR3 is made up of 14 amino acids. Germline-derived CDR1 and CDR2 are MNHEY and SMNVEV (reference sequence). CDR3 residues: CASSPGQNTGGVFF. CDR3 nucleotide sequence: TGTGCCAGCAGTCCGGGACAGAACACCGGAGGTGTGTTTTTT.

V and J are TRBV9 and TRBJ2-7; D is uncertain. CDR1 and CDR2 from the germline V gene are SGDLS and YYNGEE. The CDR3 has 12 amino acids. V shed 5 bases and J shed 0 bases, with 6 bases lying between them. Written as DNA, the CDR3 is TGTGCCAGCAGGCCTAGCTCCTACGAGCAGTACTTC. Amino acid sequence: CASRPSSYEQYF.

The chain links TRBV7-8 to TRBJ2-1; unclear D gene. CDR3 length equals 13 residues. The germline V gene encodes CDR1 SGHVS and CDR2 FQNEAQ. V lost 2 bases to trimming and J lost 3 bases, with 5 bases between them. In nucleotides, the CDR3 is TGTGCCAGCAGCTTAAGCTACTACAATGAGCAGTTCTTC. Translating it yields CASSLSYYNEQFF.

The V gene is TRBV28, the J gene TRBJ2-2; 8 positions agree with TRBD2. This CDR3 contains 17 residues. The junction had 16 bases not matched to a gene; V was cut back by 3 bases and J by 10 bases. Germline lookup yields CDR1 MDHEN and CDR2 SYDVKM. CDR3 nucleotide sequence: TGTGCCAGCAGTTTCAGTTTACTAACGGGAGGGGATCCGGAGCTGTTTTTT. Translation: CASSFSLLTGGDPELFF.

This clone was picked up a small number of times. The rearrangement links TRBV28 to TRBJ1-1, with a weak D call TRBD1 (6 bases). The V end lost 5 bases, the J end lost 0 bases, and 13 bases lay between the germline ends. Germline V lookup: CDR1 MDHEN, CDR2 SYDVKM. This CDR3 has 15 amino acids. CDR3 residues: CASSTGQQLNTEAFF. The CDR3 region has the DNA TGTGCCAGCAGTACAGGACAGCAACTGAACACTGAAGCTTTCTTT.

This clone has only a few counts. The gene calls are TRBV6-5 and TRBJ2-7; TRBD2 agrees at 7 bases. The germline gives CDR1 MNHEY, CDR2 SVGAGI. The V segment lost 6 bases and the J segment 3 bases; nucleotides outside the gene matches: 11. The CDR3 spans 15 residues. This CDR3 is CASRGAGEGIYEQYF. The CDR3 bases are TGTGCCAGCAGAGGGGCGGGAGAAGGGATCTACGAGCAGTACTTC.

Points on this clone: The germline gene is not matched at one end of the junction; a read error may be the cause. The chain links TRBV28 to TRBJ2-7, with D unclear. CDR3 length equals 8 residues. Germline assignment: CDR1 MDHEN and CDR2 SYDVKM. The CDR3: CASNLQDF. The DNA for the CDR3 is TGTGCCAGCAATCTTCAGGACTTC.

With regard to this clone: The junction does not match germline at one end; this may be a read error. The CDR3 is CPHREGWGTEAFF. The CDR3 coding sequence is TGCCCTCACAGGGAGGGATGGGGGACTGAAGCTTTCTTT. The chain recombines TRBV6-5 with TRBJ1-1; the D gene is possibly TRBD1 (6 bases). The CDR3 consists of 13 residues. Germline V gene lookup returns CDR1 MNHEY and CDR2 SVGAGI.

V and J are TRBV14 and TRBJ2-5; 10 nucleotides match TRBD2. The CDR3 covers 18 residues. With 3 bases clipped from V and 5 bases from J, the junction kept 15 bases outside the gene matches. The V gene's germline CDR1 is SGHDN and CDR2 FVKESK. The CDR3 region is CASSHDLLAGGSWETQYF. The CDR3, as DNA: TGTGCCAGCAGCCATGATCTATTAGCGGGAGGATCGTGGGAGACCCAGTACTTC.

This clone was seen a single time. The rearrangement links TRBV27 to TRBJ1-1; 8 positions agree with TRBD1. With 11 bases clipped from V and 5 bases from J, the junction kept 13 bases outside the gene matches. Germline lookup yields CDR1 MNHEY and CDR2 SMNVEV (reference sequence). CDR3 size: 14 residues. This chain's CDR3 is CAFPPAGGCTEAFF. For the CDR3, the DNA is TGTGCCTTCCCCCCAGCAGGGGGCTGTACTGAAGCTTTCTTT.

The chain has TRBV28 and TRBJ1-5; tentative D call: TRBD1 (5 bases). The CDR3 is 17 amino acids. Germline CDR1 reads MDHEN; CDR2 reads SYDVKM. Trimming removed 4 bases at V and 0 bases at J, with 16 bases between. The CDR3 nucleotides read TGTGCCAGCAGTTCCATTTCGACAGCATATAGCAATCAGCCCCAGCATTTT. Translated: CASSSISTAYSNQPQHF. Using reference TRBV28 and TRBJ1-5 for the parts outside the CDR3, the full variable domain is DVKVTQSSRYLVKRTGEKVFLECVQDMDHENMFWYRQDPGLGLRLIYFSYDVKMKEKGDIPEGYSVSREKKERFSLILESASTNQTSMYLCASSSISTAYSNQPQHFGDGTRLSIL.

This sequence joins TRBV14 and TRBJ2-7; a weak D match, TRBD2 (6 bases). CDR1 and CDR2 from the germline V gene are SGHDN and FVKESK. The CDR3 has 18 residues. The V gene lost 5 bases and the J gene lost 2 bases, with 25 bases spanning the gap. CDR3: CASSSLLGGDTPAYEQYF. In nucleotides, the CDR3 is TGTGCCAGCAGCTCCCTATTGGGCGGGGATACCCCGGCCTACGAGCAGTACTTC.

The table lists this clone with a few counts. This chain uses TRBV18 with TRBJ2-7, with 9 bases that match TRBD1. V was clipped by 3 bases and J by 5 bases; unmatched bases: 8. The length of the CDR3 is 15 residues. Per germline, CDR1 KGHSH and CDR2 LQKENI. The CDR3 nucleotides read TGTGCCAGCTCACCTCCGGGACAGGGAGGCCACGAGCAGTACTTC. It encodes CASSPPGQGGHEQYF.

The genes are TRBV2 and TRBJ2-3; 8 nucleotides line up with TRBD1. Germline-derived CDR1 and CDR2 are SNHLY and FYNNEI. Trimming at V came to 7 bases and at J to 3 bases, leaving 9 bases not matched to a gene. The CDR3 length is 15 residues. The CDR3 here is CASITDRVATDTQYF. CDR3 coding DNA: TGTGCCAGCATTACGGACAGGGTTGCGACAGATACGCAGTATTTT.

The chain is built from TRBV19 and TRBJ1-2; weak D call: TRBD1 (6 bases). V was trimmed by 8 bases and J by 9 bases, leaving 10 bases between them. This CDR3 is 10 amino acids long. Germline loops: CDR1 LNHDA, CDR2 SQIVND (reference sequence). CDR3 sequence reads: CASLGDSYTF. DNA for the CDR3: TGTGCCAGTTTGGGGGACAGCTACACCTTC.

The rearrangement uses TRBV6-1 and TRBJ1-5, with D uncertain. V was clipped by 6 bases and J by 2 bases, with 11 bases between them. The CDR3 totals 14 residues. Germline V gene data show CDR1 as MNHNS and CDR2 as SASEGT. The CDR3 DNA sequence: TGTGCCAGCAGCGGGTCAGCGGGCAATCAGCCCCAGCATTTT. It codes for CASSGSAGNQPQHF.